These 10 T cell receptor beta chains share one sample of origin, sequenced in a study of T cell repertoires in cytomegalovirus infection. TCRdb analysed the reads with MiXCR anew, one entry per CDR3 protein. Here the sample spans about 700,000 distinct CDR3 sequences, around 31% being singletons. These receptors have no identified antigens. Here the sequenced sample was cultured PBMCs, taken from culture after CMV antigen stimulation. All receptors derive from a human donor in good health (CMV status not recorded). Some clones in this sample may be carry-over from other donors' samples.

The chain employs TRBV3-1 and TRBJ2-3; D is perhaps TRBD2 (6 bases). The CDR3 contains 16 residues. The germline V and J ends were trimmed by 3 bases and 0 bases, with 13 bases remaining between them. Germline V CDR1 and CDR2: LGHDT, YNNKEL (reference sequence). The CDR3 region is CASSHGAGTSTDTQYF. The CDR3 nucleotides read TGTGCCAGCAGCCATGGGGCGGGGACTAGCACAGATACGCAGTATTTT.

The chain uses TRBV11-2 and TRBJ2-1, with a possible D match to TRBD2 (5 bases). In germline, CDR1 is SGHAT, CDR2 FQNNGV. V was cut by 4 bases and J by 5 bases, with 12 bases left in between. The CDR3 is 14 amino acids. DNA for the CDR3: TGTGCCAGCAGCTCCCTAAGGGAGAACAATGAGCAGTTCTTC. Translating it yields CASSSLRENNEQFF. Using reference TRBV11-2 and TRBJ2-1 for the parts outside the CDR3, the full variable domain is EAGVAQSPRYKIIEKRQSVAFWCNPISGHATLYWYQQILGQGPKLLIQFQNNGVVDDSQLPKDRFSAERLKGVDSTLKIQPAKLEDSAVYLCASSSLRENNEQFFGPGTRLTVL.

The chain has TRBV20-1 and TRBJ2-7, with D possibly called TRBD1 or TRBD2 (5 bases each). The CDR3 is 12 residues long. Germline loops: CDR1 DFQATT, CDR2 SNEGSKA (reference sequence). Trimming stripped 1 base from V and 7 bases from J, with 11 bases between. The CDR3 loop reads CSARAGRGEQYF. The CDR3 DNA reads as TGCAGTGCTAGAGCGGGAAGGGGAGAGCAGTACTTC.

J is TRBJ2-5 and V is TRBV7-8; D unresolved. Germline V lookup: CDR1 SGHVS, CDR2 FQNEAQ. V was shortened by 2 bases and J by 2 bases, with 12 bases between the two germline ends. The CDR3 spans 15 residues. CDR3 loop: CASSLIWAEQETQYF. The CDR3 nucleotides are TGTGCCAGCAGCTTAATTTGGGCGGAACAAGAGACCCAGTACTTC.

The CDR3 protein is CASRPTPESSYNEQFF. In DNA form, the CDR3 reads TGTGCCAGCAGACCTACACCCGAAAGCTCCTACAATGAGCAGTTCTTC. V is TRBV5-4 and J is TRBJ2-1, with D unclear. V lost 5 bases and J 0 bases, leaving 15 bases between the germline ends. Germline lookup yields CDR1 SGHNT and CDR2 YYREEE (reference sequence). The CDR3 length is 16 residues. Filled out from reference TRBV5-4 and TRBJ2-1, the complete variable domain reads ETGVTQSPTHLIKTRGQQVTLRCSSQSGHNTVSWYQQALGQGPQFIFQYYREEENGRGNFPPRFSGLQFPNYSSELNVNALELDDSALYLCASRPTPESSYNEQFFGPGTRLTVL.

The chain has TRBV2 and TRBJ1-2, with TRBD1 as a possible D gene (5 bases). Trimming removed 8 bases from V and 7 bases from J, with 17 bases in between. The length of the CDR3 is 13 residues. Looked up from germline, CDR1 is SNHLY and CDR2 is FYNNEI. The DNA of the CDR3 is TGTGCCAGCCTCAGGGAGCGTCGTGGTGGCTACACCTTC. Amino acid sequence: CASLRERRGGYTF. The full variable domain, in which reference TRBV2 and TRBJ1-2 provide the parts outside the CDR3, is EPEVTQTPSHQVTQMGQEVILRCVPISNHLYFYWYRQILGQKVEFLVSFYNNEISEKSEIFDDQFSVERPDGSNFTLKIRSTKLEDSAMYFCASLRERRGGYTFGSGTRLTVV.

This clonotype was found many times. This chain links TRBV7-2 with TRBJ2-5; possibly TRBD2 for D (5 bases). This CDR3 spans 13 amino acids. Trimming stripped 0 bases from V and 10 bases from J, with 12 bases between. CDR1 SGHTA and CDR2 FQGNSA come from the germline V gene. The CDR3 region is CASSLAGSGNQYF. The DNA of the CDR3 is TGTGCCAGCAGCTTAGCCGGTTCCGGGAACCAGTACTTC.

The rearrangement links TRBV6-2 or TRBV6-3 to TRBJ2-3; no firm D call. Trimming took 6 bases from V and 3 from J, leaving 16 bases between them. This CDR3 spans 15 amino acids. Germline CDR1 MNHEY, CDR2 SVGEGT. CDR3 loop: CASRGDSVMTDTQYF. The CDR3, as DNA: TGTGCCAGCAGAGGAGATTCTGTGATGACAGATACGCAGTATTTT.

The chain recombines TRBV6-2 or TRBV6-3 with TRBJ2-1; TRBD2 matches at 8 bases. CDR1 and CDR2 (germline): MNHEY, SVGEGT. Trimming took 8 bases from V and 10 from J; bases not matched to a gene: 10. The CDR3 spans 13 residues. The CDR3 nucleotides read TGTGCCAGCGGGGCTAGCCGGGAGGGGGAGCAGTTCTTC. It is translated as CASGASREGEQFF.

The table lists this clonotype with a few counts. CDR3 in DNA: TGTGCCAGCAGCTCATGGGACAGCAAATCACCCCTCCACTTT. Its protein is CASSSWDSKSPLHF. This chain joins TRBV7-9 and TRBJ1-6; 7 nucleotides line up with TRBD1. Germline CDR1 and CDR2: SEHNR and FQNEAQ (reference sequence). V was pared by 4 bases and J by 10 bases, with 7 bases of the junction left unmatched. The CDR3 runs to 14 residues.